This T cell receptor beta chain was found in a study of T cells after yellow fever vaccination. Overall study context: Any fraction with a low cell number was prepared using SMART-Seq v4 Ultra Low Input.

From the 5' RACE reads, TCRdb called clonotypes with MiXCR, one entry per CDR3 protein. Of 120,000 or so distinct CDR3 sequences detected, roughly 15% appear once; the ten largest clones hold roughly 44%. The CDR3 covers 14 residues. V lost 4 bases, J lost 4 bases, and 14 bases lay in between. CDR1 is KGHSH and CDR2 is LQKENI in the germline V gene. This sequence originates from a young man who received the YFV17D yellow fever vaccine. The source was CD8+ T cells sorted from PBMCs, collected 5 days after the yellow fever booster vaccination. The rearrangement uses TRBV18 and TRBJ2-7, with D unclear. This CDR3 is CASSLSGREYEQYV. The CDR3 DNA reads TGTGCCAGCTCACTATCCGGCAGAGAATACGAGCAGTACGTC.